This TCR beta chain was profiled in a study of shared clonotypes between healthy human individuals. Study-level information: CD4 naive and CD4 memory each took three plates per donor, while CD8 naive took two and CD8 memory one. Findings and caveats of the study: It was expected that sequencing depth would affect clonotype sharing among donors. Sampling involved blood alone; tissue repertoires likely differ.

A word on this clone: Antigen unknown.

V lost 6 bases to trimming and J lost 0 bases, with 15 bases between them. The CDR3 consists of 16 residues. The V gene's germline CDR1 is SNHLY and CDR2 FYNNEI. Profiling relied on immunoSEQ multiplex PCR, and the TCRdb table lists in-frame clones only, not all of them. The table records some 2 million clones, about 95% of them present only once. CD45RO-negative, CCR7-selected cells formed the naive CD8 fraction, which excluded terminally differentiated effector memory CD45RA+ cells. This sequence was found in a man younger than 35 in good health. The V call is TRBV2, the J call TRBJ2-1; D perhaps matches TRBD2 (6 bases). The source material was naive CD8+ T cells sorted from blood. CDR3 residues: CASSSSGAHSYNEQFF. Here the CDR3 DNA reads TGTGCCAGCAGCTCCTCGGGAGCTCACTCCTACAATGAGCAGTTCTTC.